Each of the 8 T cell receptor beta chains below was sequenced from the same sample in a study of T cell changes during pregnancy in multiple sclerosis. This table comes from immunoSEQ multiplex PCR, and its TCRdb copy is limited to in-frame clones, with some not included. Counted here are approximately 85,000 clones, over 90% occurring once; the ten biggest clones make up 2.5%. The sequences come from peripheral blood, collected in the third trimester of pregnancy. These receptor sequences come from a female donor with multiple sclerosis, enrolled in a pregnancy study.

The chain joins TRBV19 to TRBJ1-1; 9 bases map to TRBD1. Trimming at V came to 4 bases and at J to 3 bases, leaving 3 bases not matched to a gene. This CDR3 region has 14 residues. Germline V CDR1 and CDR2: LNHDA, SQIVND (reference sequence). The CDR3 DNA follows: TGTGCCAGTAGTAGGGGACAGGGCGACACTGAAGCTTTCTTT. This translates into CASSRGQGDTEAFF.

This sequence joins TRBV5-6 and TRBJ2-1; 7 bases match TRBD1. The trim removed 0 bases at V and 5 bases at J, leaving 8 bases unmatched. CDR1 and CDR2 from the germline V gene are SGHDT and YYEEEE. The CDR3 loop spans 16 amino acids. The CDR3, as DNA: TGTGCCAGCAGCTTGGTGGGGGACAGAGGGAACAATGAGCAGTTCTTC. This encodes CASSLVGDRGNNEQFF.

This clone appeared once. The J gene is TRBJ2-3, the V gene TRBV11-3; D unclear. CDR1 SGHNT and CDR2 YENEEA come from the germline V gene. This CDR3 spans 11 amino acids. Trimming pared 6 bases from V and 2 bases from J, leaving 3 bases between. The CDR3 loop is CASSNTDTQYF. Here the CDR3 DNA reads TGTGCCAGCAGTAACACAGATACGCAGTATTTT.

This clone was counted only a few times. The chain links TRBV4-1 to TRBJ1-2; D uncertain. Germline lookup yields CDR1 MGHRA and CDR2 YSYEKL. Trimming took 0 bases from V and 8 from J, leaving 19 bases between them. The CDR3 has 16 residues. DNA for the CDR3: TGCGCCAGCAGCCAAGACTCGCTCATGGGAGGGTCCGGCTACACCTTC. It specifies CASSQDSLMGGSGYTF.

The chain links TRBV4-2 to TRBJ2-5, with D maybe TRBD2 (5 bases). This CDR3 is built from 15 residues. Per the germline V gene, CDR1 is LGHNA and CDR2 is YNFKEQ. The V end lost 1 base, the J end lost 5 bases, and 14 bases lay between the germline ends. The CDR3 protein is CASSQGAGMEETQYF. CDR3 nucleotides: TGTGCCAGCAGCCAAGGGGCCGGGATGGAGGAGACCCAGTACTTC.

This clone was observed once. V usage is TRBV18 and J usage is TRBJ1-2; tentative D call: TRBD1 (5 bases). CDR1 KGHSH and CDR2 LQKENI come from the germline V gene. V shed 0 bases and J shed 8 bases, with 10 bases lying between them. The CDR3 sequence is 13 residues long. The CDR3 sequence: CASSPPGQIGYTF. The DNA of the CDR3 is TGTGCCAGCTCACCACCGGGGCAGATCGGCTACACCTTC.

The chain carries TRBV7-3 and TRBJ2-3; 15 bases map to TRBD2. V gave up 2 bases and J gave up 4 bases; unmatched junction bases: 10. Germline V lookup: CDR1 SGHTA, CDR2 FQGTGA. This CDR3 is 19 amino acids long. The CDR3 is CASSLLPGLAGGGSDTQYF. Written as DNA, the CDR3 is TGTGCCAGCAGCTTATTACCGGGACTAGCGGGGGGTGGGTCAGATACGCAGTATTTT.

V gene TRBV2 combines with J gene TRBJ2-7; 7 nucleotides agree with TRBD1. CDR1 and CDR2 from the germline V gene are SNHLY and FYNNEI. The junction had 13 bases not matched to a gene; V was cut back by 5 bases and J by 3 bases. CDR3 length: 16 residues. The CDR3: CASSKRRQGGLYEQYF. The CDR3 coding sequence is TGTGCCAGCAGTAAAAGGAGACAGGGTGGACTCTACGAGCAGTACTTC.